Shown below are 20 T cell receptor beta chains from a single sample sequenced in a study of post-analysis software for immune sequencing data. Study-wide results and limits: Compared with controls, patients had more of about five TRBV segments, including TRBV5-6, TRBV5-1 and TRBV20-1.

No antigens are known for them. Prepared libraries of TCR beta cDNA carried unique molecular identifiers. TCRdb passed the PCR reads through MiXCR, listing each CDR3 protein once. The sample lists roughly 800,000 distinct CDR3 sequences; roughly 50% were seen once. The sample comprised blood. The receptors originated from a girl between 5 and 17 years old with multiple sclerosis.

The rearrangement uses TRBV7-9 and TRBJ2-7; D remains unclear. CDR3 size: 15 residues. Trimming cost V 5 bases and J 1 base, with 15 bases left between them. Per the germline V gene, CDR1 is SEHNR and CDR2 is FQNEAQ (reference sequence). CDR3 protein: CASSPRTDPSYEQYF. The CDR3 DNA reads as TGTGCCAGCAGCCCCCGGACGGACCCGTCCTACGAGCAGTACTTC. Supplemented by reference TRBV7-9 and TRBJ2-7, the full variable domain reads DTGVSQNPRHKITKRGQNVTFRCDPISEHNRLYWYRQTLGQGPEFLTYFQNEAQLEKSRLLSDRFSAERPKGSFSTLEIQRTEQGDSAMYLCASSPRTDPSYEQYFGPGTRLTVT.

This clonotype was seen a single time. The chain links TRBV19 to TRBJ2-3; 8 positions match TRBD1. This CDR3 has 14 residues. Looked up from germline, CDR1 is LNHDA and CDR2 is SQIVND (reference sequence). Trimming cost V 5 bases and J 8 bases; bases outside gene matches: 9. The chain's CDR3 is CASSGLTGAPTQYF. CDR3 in DNA: TGTGCCAGTAGTGGACTGACAGGGGCACCTACGCAGTATTTT.

Concerning this clonotype: This may stem from a read error, because a much larger clone lies one nucleotide away. This sequence joins TRBV29-1 and TRBJ1-1; D is undetermined. CDR1 and CDR2 from the germline V gene are SQVTM and ANQGSEA. The V end was cut by 7 bases, the J end by 0 bases, with 3 bases between. This CDR3 has 10 amino acids. CDR3 DNA sequence: TGCAGCGCCATGAACACTGAAGCTTTCTTT. This encodes CSAMNTEAFF.

The chain is built from TRBV18 and TRBJ2-4, with 11 positions matching TRBD1. The junction had 11 bases not matched to a gene; V was cut back by 3 bases and J by 13 bases. The CDR3 loop spans 15 amino acids. Per the germline V gene, CDR1 is KGHSH and CDR2 is LQKENI. The CDR3 nucleotides are TGTGCCAGCTCACCTTTGGGACAGGGGGGTCGGGAGCAGTACTTC. Protein: CASSPLGQGGREQYF.

This clonotype was seen only once. This chain connects TRBV6-2 or TRBV6-3 to TRBJ2-1; no definite D call. CDR1 is MNHEY and CDR2 is SVGEGT in the germline V gene. The V end lost 0 bases, the J end lost 5 bases, and 17 bases lay between the germline ends. The CDR3 runs 17 residues. DNA for the CDR3: TGTGCCAGCAGTTACTCGTTGATCCCCGGGTCGGACAATGAGCAGTTCTTC. This codes for CASSYSLIPGSDNEQFF.

The rearrangement uses TRBV20-1 and TRBJ1-5, with D maybe TRBD1 (6 bases). Germline V gene sequence: CDR1 DFQATT, CDR2 SNEGSKA (reference sequence). V was shortened by 4 bases and J by 9 bases, with 16 bases between the two germline ends. This CDR3 spans 13 amino acids. The CDR3 loop is CSATLSRGLPQHF. CDR3 nucleotides: TGCAGTGCTACCTTATCCAGGGGCTTGCCCCAGCATTTT.

The sample holds one count of this clonotype. The chain is built from TRBV20-1 and TRBJ1-5; 9 bases fit TRBD1. Trimming removed 5 bases from V and 1 base from J; junction bases left unmatched: 9. Germline-derived CDR1 and CDR2 are DFQATT and SNEGSKA (reference sequence). The CDR3 length is 16 residues. In nucleotides, the CDR3 is TGCAGTGCTTCTACAGGGGGCGGAAAGAGCAATCAGCCCCAGCATTTT. Its protein product is CSASTGGGKSNQPQHF.

This chain connects TRBV11-1 to TRBJ2-5; 8 bases line up with TRBD1. The end of the DNA fits TRBJ2-7 better, so the J call may be wrong. The CDR3 is 15 amino acids. Per germline, CDR1 SGHAT and CDR2 FQDESV (reference sequence). This CDR3 is CASRTDGTGTYEQYF. In DNA, the CDR3 is TGTGCCAGCCGCACCGACGGGACAGGCACCTACGAGCAGTACTTC.

Comment on this clonotype: A much larger clone differs from this one at a single base, so this may be a read error. The rearrangement links TRBV6-4 to TRBJ2-2; D ambiguous. Trimming took 3 bases from V and 1 from J, leaving 3 bases between them. This CDR3 is built from 13 residues. Per germline, CDR1 MRHNA and CDR2 SNTAGT. The CDR3 sequence: CASSDMNTGELFF. CDR3 sequence (DNA): TGTGCCAGCAGTGATATGAACACCGGGGAGCTGTTTTTT.

This clonotype has just a few counts. The rearrangement joins TRBV29-1 to TRBJ2-1, with 8 bases aligning to TRBD2. There are 13 residues in the CDR3. Germline values: CDR1 SQVTM, CDR2 ANQGSEA. The V segment lost 7 bases and the J segment 3 bases; nucleotides outside the gene matches: 5. DNA for the CDR3: TGCAGCGGCCGACTAGCGCACTACAATGAGCAGTTCTTC. It yields the protein CSGRLAHYNEQFF.

This clonotype was observed a handful of times. V gene TRBV5-1 combines with J gene TRBJ2-1; maybe TRBD1 (5 bases). Trimming removed 0 bases at V and 10 bases at J, with 14 bases between. Per germline, CDR1 SGHRS and CDR2 YFSETQ. The CDR3 has 14 residues. CDR3 nucleotides: TGCGCCAGCAGCTTGGGGGGCCCGAATGGGGAGCAGTTCTTC. Amino acids: CASSLGGPNGEQFF.

The V call is TRBV29-1, the J call TRBJ1-2; D unclear. The CDR3 is made up of 12 amino acids. Germline assignment: CDR1 SQVTM and CDR2 ANQGSEA. V lost 6 bases and J 4 bases, leaving 12 bases between the germline ends. Here the CDR3 DNA reads TGCAGCGTGCAAGGGCATAGCTATGGCTACACCTTC. Its translation: CSVQGHSYGYTF.

J is TRBJ1-4 and V is TRBV20-1; 8 nucleotides agree with TRBD1. The trim removed 5 bases at V and 5 bases at J, leaving 10 bases unmatched. Germline assignment: CDR1 DFQATT and CDR2 SNEGSKA (reference sequence). This CDR3 has 15 residues. CDR3 DNA: TGCAGTGCTCTCACGGGACAGGCCAGAAATGAAAAACTGTTTTTT. As protein: CSALTGQARNEKLFF.

This clonotype was counted many times. The CDR3 DNA is TGTGCCAGCAGCTCCGGACAGGGGAGCAATCAGCCCCAGCATTTT. Translating it yields CASSSGQGSNQPQHF. The chain is built from TRBV7-9 and TRBJ1-5; 9 bases match TRBD1. Per germline, CDR1 SEHNR and CDR2 FQNEAQ (reference sequence). The ends lost 4 bases at V and 1 base at J; junction bases unmatched: 2. The CDR3 consists of 15 residues.

Details on this clonotype: The junction differs from germline at one of its ends, possibly a read error. The rearrangement links TRBV5-6 to TRBJ1-5; D remains unclear. CDR1 and CDR2 (germline): SGHDT, YYEEEE. The CDR3 totals 12 residues. Here the CDR3 DNA reads TGTGCCTGCAGCGGCCTAGACAAGGTGGAGCATTTT. It specifies CACSGLDKVEHF. Full variable domain (rest looked up from reference TRBV5-6 and TRBJ1-5): DAGVTQSPTHLIKTRGQQVTLRCSPKSGHDTVSWYQQALGQGPQFIFQYYEEEERQRGNFPDRFSGHQFPNYSSELNVNALLLGDSALYLCACSGLDKVEHFGDGTRLSIL.

The chain recombines TRBV7-2 with TRBJ2-4; D unclear. The DNA end favors TRBJ2-7, so the J call may be wrong. This CDR3 spans 14 amino acids. Germline CDR1 and CDR2: SGHTA and FQGNSA. The DNA for the CDR3 is TGTGCCAGCAGCCCGATGGCAGGCGGAAACGAGCAGTACTTC. Translated: CASSPMAGGNEQYF.

The V call is TRBV4-2, the J call TRBJ1-1; D might be TRBD1 (5 bases). Per germline, CDR1 LGHNA and CDR2 YNFKEQ. V was clipped by 4 bases and J by 4 bases, with 16 bases between them. The CDR3 has 15 amino acids. CDR3 DNA: TGTGCCAGCAGCCTCAATGGGGGGGAAAGCACTGAAGCTTTCTTT. This encodes CASSLNGGESTEAFF.

The chain combines TRBV5-1 with TRBJ2-7, with a weak D call TRBD1 (6 bases). Germline CDR1 and CDR2: SGHRS and YFSETQ. The V end was cut by 4 bases, the J end by 0 bases, with 17 bases between. The CDR3 loop spans 16 amino acids. The CDR3 coding sequence is TGCGCCAGCAGCCCAAATCAGGGGCCCACCTCCTACGAGCAGTACTTC. Translating it yields CASSPNQGPTSYEQYF. Filled out from reference TRBV5-1 and TRBJ2-7, the complete variable domain reads KAGVTQTPRYLIKTRGQQVTLSCSPISGHRSVSWYQQTPGQGLQFLFEYFSETQRNKGNFPGRFSGRQFSNSRSEMNVSTLELGDSALYLCASSPNQGPTSYEQYFGPGTRLTVT.

This clonotype was counted many times. The J gene is TRBJ2-5, the V gene TRBV6-2 or TRBV6-3; D is undetermined. Trimming took off 4 bases at V and 2 bases at J, with 8 bases between the two ends. The CDR3 consists of 13 residues. Germline-derived CDR1 and CDR2 are MNHEY and SVGEGT. The CDR3 protein is CASSSKLQETQYF. CDR3 in DNA: TGTGCCAGCAGTTCAAAGTTGCAAGAGACCCAGTACTTC.

This clonotype was detected only once. V usage is TRBV20-1 and J usage is TRBJ2-5; D is unclear. Germline V gives CDR1 DFQATT, CDR2 SNEGSKA (reference sequence). V dropped 3 bases and J dropped 1 base, with 9 bases sitting between them. The CDR3 contains 13 residues. In DNA, the CDR3 is TGCAGTGCTAGCCTGGACGGCCAAGAGACCCAGTACTTC. Translation gives CSASLDGQETQYF.